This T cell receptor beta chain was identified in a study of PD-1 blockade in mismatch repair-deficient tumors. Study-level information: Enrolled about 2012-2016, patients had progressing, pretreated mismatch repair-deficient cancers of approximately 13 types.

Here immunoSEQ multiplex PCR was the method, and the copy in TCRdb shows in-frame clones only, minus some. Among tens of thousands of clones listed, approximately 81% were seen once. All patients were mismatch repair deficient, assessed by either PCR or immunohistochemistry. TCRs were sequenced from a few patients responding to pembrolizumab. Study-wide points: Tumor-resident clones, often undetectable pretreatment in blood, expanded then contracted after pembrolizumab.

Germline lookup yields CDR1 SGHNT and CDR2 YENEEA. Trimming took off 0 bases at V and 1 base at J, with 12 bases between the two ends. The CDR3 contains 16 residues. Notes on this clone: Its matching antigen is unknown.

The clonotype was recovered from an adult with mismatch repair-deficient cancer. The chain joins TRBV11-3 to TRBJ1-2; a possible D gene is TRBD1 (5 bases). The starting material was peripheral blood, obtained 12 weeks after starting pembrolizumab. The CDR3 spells CASSLDSGQINYGYTF. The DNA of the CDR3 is TGTGCCAGCAGCTTAGATTCCGGACAAATTAACTATGGCTACACCTTC.